These T cell receptor beta chains were read from a single sample in a study of T cell responses to AZD1222 COVID-19 vaccine. Profiling relied on immunoSEQ multiplex PCR, and the TCRdb table lists in-frame clones only, not all of them. Of roughly 120,000 clones in the sample, around 81% were seen once. The sample consisted of peripheral blood, taken on day 0 of AZD1222 vaccination. Source of these receptors: an adult in good health. Each CDR3 is given with its conserved first and last residue. D genes are given only for firm matches. A row's size may be missing; if present it is once, few, many or a size class.

-	-	TRBV9	TRBJ2-1	15	TGTGCCAGCAGCAGGGGCGGGACGTCCTACAATGAGCAGTTCTTC	CASSRGGTSYNEQFF
-	TRBD1	TRBV29-1	TRBJ2-7	13	TGCAGCGTTGAAGGGGACAGGTCCTACGAGCAGTACTTC	CSVEGDRSYEQYF
-	-	TRBV6-5	TRBJ2-2	14	TGTGCCAGCGGGGGGACACTGAACACCGGGGAGCTGTTTTTT	CASGGTLNTGELFF
few	-	TRBV7-3	TRBJ1-1	13	TGTGCCAGCAGCCCCTTTAGGAACACTGAAGCTTTCTTT	CASSPFRNTEAFF
-	-	TRBV29-1	TRBJ2-1	12	TGCAGCGTTGACCCCACTAGTAATGAGCAGTTCTTC	CSVDPTSNEQFF
once	-	TRBV28	TRBJ1-5	13	TGTGCCAGCAGTTTGTTTAGCAATCAGCCCCAGCATTTT	CASSLFSNQPQHF
few	TRBD1	TRBV19	TRBJ1-1	13	TGTGCCAGTAGTACGGACAGGGGGACTGAAGCTTTCTTT	CASSTDRGTEAFF
-	TRBD1	TRBV6-5	TRBJ1-2	14	TGTGCCAGCAGGACAGGGTCCGAGGCCTATGGCTACACCTTC	CASRTGSEAYGYTF
once	-	TRBV7-9	TRBJ2-1	14	TGTGCCAGCAGCTTACGGGGCCGCTACAATGAGCAGTTCTTC	CASSLRGRYNEQFF
-	TRBD1	TRBV19	TRBJ1-1	13	TGTGCCAGCCAAGACAGGGTGAAGGCTGAAGCTTTCTTT	CASQDRVKAEAFF
-	-	TRBV5-6	TRBJ1-2	13	TGTGCCAGCAGCTTGCCCCAGGGCTTAAGCTACACCTTC	CASSLPQGLSYTF
-	-	TRBV30	TRBJ1-1	12	TGTGCCTCCGCCGGAGGGTACACTGAAGCTTTCTTT	CASAGGYTEAFF